These T cell receptor beta chains were read from a single sample in a study of T-cell memory formation after mild COVID-19. TCRdb processed the 5' RACE reads anew with MiXCR; each CDR3 protein has one entry. The table lists about 160,000 distinct CDR3 sequences, roughly 31% of them singletons. Sequencing was carried out using PBMCs or a T cell subset sorted from them (not recorded which). The source is an adult woman who had mild COVID-19 (a few samples of this study predate the infection). Cell type and time point are not known. Each CDR3 is given with its conserved first and last residue. D genes are given only for firm matches. Clone sizes are given selectively: once, few, many, or a class where the clone is expanded.

J: TRBJ2-1
V: TRBV19
size: once
D: NA
CDR3: CASSIRGYQEQFF
DNA: TGTGCCAGTAGTATACGGGGTTACCAAGAGCAGTTCTTC

J: TRBJ1-3
V: TRBV5-1
size: few
D: TRBD1
CDR3: CASSLTEQGTGNTIYF
DNA: TGCGCCAGCAGCTTAACCGAACAGGGGACTGGAAACACCATATATTTT

J: TRBJ2-1
V: TRBV12-3/TRBV12-4
size: NA
D: TRBD1
CDR3: CASSWDRDQFF
DNA: TGTGCCAGCAGCTGGGACAGGGATCAGTTCTTC

J: TRBJ1-3
V: TRBV7-2
size: NA
D: TRBD1
CDR3: CASSPDRVNTIYF
DNA: TGTGCCAGCAGCCCGGACAGGGTAAACACCATATATTTT

J: TRBJ2-5
V: TRBV6-6
size: NA
D: NA
CDR3: CASSIALETQYF
DNA: TGTGCCAGCTCTATCGCCCTAGAGACCCAGTACTTC

J: TRBJ2-3
V: TRBV7-9
size: few
D: TRBD2
CDR3: CASSLLRGGPDTQYF
DNA: TGTGCCAGCAGCTTATTGCGGGGGGGCCCAGATACGCAGTATTTT

J: TRBJ2-1
V: TRBV20-1
size: many
D: NA
CDR3: CSAREGRDYNEQFF
DNA: TGCAGTGCTAGAGAGGGAAGGGATTACAATGAGCAGTTCTTC

J: TRBJ1-2
V: TRBV4-2
size: few
D: NA
CDR3: CASSQEQPAGYTF
DNA: TGTGCCAGCAGCCAAGAACAACCGGCTGGCTACACCTTC

J: TRBJ2-2
V: TRBV7-2
size: NA
D: TRBD2
CDR3: CASSLSPGLATGELFF
DNA: TGTGCCAGCAGCTTGTCACCGGGACTAGCGACCGGGGAGCTGTTTTTT

J: TRBJ1-2
V: TRBV29-1
size: NA
D: NA
CDR3: CSVRPGPYSGYTF
DNA: TGCAGCGTTAGACCGGGCCCCTACTCTGGCTACACCTTC

J: TRBJ2-2
V: TRBV15
size: NA
D: NA
CDR3: CATSSSIQGTGELFF
DNA: TGTGCCACCAGCAGCTCGATTCAGGGAACCGGGGAGCTGTTTTTT

J: TRBJ1-2
V: TRBV16
size: NA
D: NA
CDR3: CASSQFPSYGYTF
DNA: TGTGCCAGCAGCCAATTTCCCAGCTATGGCTACACCTTC

J: TRBJ1-3
V: TRBV7-2
size: few
D: NA
CDR3: CASSLAMGTSGNTIYF
DNA: TGTGCCAGCAGCTTAGCGATGGGGACCTCTGGAAACACCATATATTTT

J: TRBJ2-5
V: TRBV7-2
size: NA
D: TRBD2
CDR3: CASSLVAGARETQYF
DNA: TGTGCCAGCAGCTTAGTAGCGGGAGCGCGGGAGACCCAGTACTTC

J: TRBJ2-5
V: TRBV4-2
size: NA
D: NA
CDR3: CASSQDASRRFQETQYF
DNA: TGTGCCAGCAGCCAAGATGCATCGAGACGCTTCCAAGAGACCCAGTACTTC

J: TRBJ2-1
V: TRBV6-4
size: NA
D: NA
CDR3: CASSDSVGADEQFF
DNA: TGTGCCAGCAGTGACTCAGTAGGAGCGGATGAGCAGTTCTTC

J: TRBJ2-1
V: TRBV7-9
size: many
D: NA
CDR3: CASSLFGGFGRNEQFF
DNA: TGTGCCAGCAGCTTATTCGGTGGATTCGGCCGCAATGAGCAGTTCTTC

J: TRBJ1-6
V: TRBV7-9
size: few
D: NA
CDR3: CASSLVGQSSPLHF
DNA: TGTGCCAGCAGCTTAGTAGGGCAGAGTTCACCCCTCCACTTT

J: TRBJ2-1
V: TRBV24-1
size: NA
D: TRBD1
CDR3: CATSDSNPGQGRYNEQFF
DNA: TGTGCCACCAGTGACTCTAACCCGGGACAGGGGAGATACAATGAGCAGTTCTTC

J: TRBJ1-1
V: TRBV12-3/TRBV12-4
size: NA
D: NA
CDR3: CASGTESAIAEAFF
DNA: TGTGCCAGCGGGACGGAGTCAGCGATCGCTGAAGCTTTCTTT

J: TRBJ1-5
V: TRBV10-3
size: once
D: NA
CDR3: CAISESLWDINQPQHF
DNA: TGTGCCATCAGTGAGTCGCTATGGGACATAAATCAGCCCCAGCATTTT

J: TRBJ1-1
V: TRBV4-2
size: NA
D: NA
CDR3: CASSQDGRGTEAFF
DNA: TGTGCCAGCAGCCAAGATGGCAGGGGAACTGAAGCTTTCTTT

J: TRBJ2-7
V: TRBV6-2/TRBV6-3
size: NA
D: NA
CDR3: CASRLGEKGYYEQYF
DNA: TGTGCCAGCAGATTGGGGGAAAAAGGATACTACGAGCAGTACTTC

J: TRBJ2-1
V: TRBV7-3
size: few
D: NA
CDR3: CASSLSSGNEQFF
DNA: TGTGCCAGCAGCTTATCATCGGGTAATGAGCAGTTCTTC

J: TRBJ2-7
V: TRBV27
size: NA
D: NA
CDR3: CASSPRRGSYEQYF
DNA: TGTGCCAGCAGTCCTAGGCGCGGTTCCTACGAGCAGTACTTC

J: TRBJ2-3
V: TRBV5-5
size: few
D: NA
CDR3: CASSFGGWSGDTQYF
DNA: TGTGCCAGCAGCTTTGGAGGATGGTCGGGGGATACGCAGTATTTT

J: TRBJ2-7
V: TRBV4-3
size: few
D: TRBD2
CDR3: CASSPLAGGTYEQYF
DNA: TGCGCCAGCAGCCCTCTAGCGGGAGGAACCTACGAGCAGTACTTC

J: TRBJ1-1
V: TRBV5-1
size: few
D: TRBD1
CDR3: CASSSSGGNTEAFF
DNA: TGCGCCAGCAGCTCCTCAGGGGGGAACACTGAAGCTTTCTTT

J: TRBJ1-1
V: TRBV11-1
size: NA
D: NA
CDR3: CASSLGGVSDPFF
DNA: TGTGCCAGCAGCCTAGGGGGGGTTTCGGATCCTTTCTTT

J: TRBJ2-7
V: TRBV6-5
size: few
D: TRBD1
CDR3: CASRTGNYEQYF
DNA: TGTGCCAGCAGGACAGGGAACTACGAGCAGTACTTC

J: TRBJ2-2
V: TRBV11-2
size: NA
D: TRBD1
CDR3: CASSLRTGATGELFF
DNA: TGTGCCAGCAGCCTCAGGACAGGGGCCACCGGGGAGCTGTTTTTT

J: TRBJ2-2
V: TRBV7-2
size: NA
D: NA
CDR3: CASSLDRSGELFF
DNA: TGTGCCAGCAGCTTGGACCGTAGTGGGGAGCTGTTTTTT